Here is one TCR beta chain with its context. Its specificity is unknown. Primers: 60 Vbeta forward and 13 Jbeta reverse. Libraries were prepared by immunoSEQ multiplex PCR; TCRdb keeps only in-frame clonotypes and omits some of them. Of some 120,000 clones detected, roughly 80% appear once; the ten largest clones hold roughly 3.1%. The data originate from a study of cytomegalovirus exposure and HLA in healthy donors. Study summary: There were nearly 120 million unique TCR beta sequences, drawn from 200 million or so T cells, in an earlier analysis.

Study-level results: 150 to 200 TCR beta chains were listed as cytomegalovirus-associated. Most CMV-associated TCR beta chains were later found to appear HLA-restricted.

The source of this sequence is a man aged 25-45 years in good health and CMV-seronegative. Sample: PBMCs.

The CDR3 sequence is CASSFFGAPSYEQYF. The CDR3, as DNA: TGTGCCAGCAGCTTTTTTGGAGCGCCATCCTACGAGCAGTACTTC. The chain links TRBV14 to TRBJ2-7; D unclear. From germline, CDR1 is SGHDN and CDR2 FVKESK. The CDR3 length is 15 residues. Trimming removed 5 bases from V and 1 base from J, with 15 bases in between.